The rows below give T cell receptor beta chains drawn from one sample of a study of cytomegalovirus exposure and HLA in healthy donors. Profiling relied on immunoSEQ multiplex PCR, and the TCRdb table lists in-frame clones only, not all of them. The table has over 150,000 clones, about 83% seen once. The sequenced material came from PBMCs. These receptors were collected from a woman aged 25 to 39 in good health and CMV-seronegative. Both conserved end residues are part of each CDR3. The order of the fields is CDR3 length, D gene, clone size, V gene, J gene, CDR3 protein, CDR3 DNA. A D gene is named only where the DNA matches it firmly. Not all rows give a size; the values are once, few, many and, for expanded clones, a class.

len: 14
d_gene: .
abundance: .
v_gene: TRBV29-1
j_gene: TRBJ2-1
CDR3aa: CSVGGGNSYNEQFF
CDR3nt: TGCAGCGTTGGGGGCGGGAACTCCTACAATGAGCAGTTCTTC

len: 13
d_gene: .
abundance: .
v_gene: TRBV7-6
j_gene: TRBJ2-7
CDR3aa: CASSSRVQEEQYF
CDR3nt: TGTGCCAGCAGCTCCAGGGTCCAGGAGGAGCAGTACTTC

len: 14
d_gene: .
abundance: .
v_gene: TRBV6-1
j_gene: TRBJ1-5
CDR3aa: CASSEVGRNQPQHF
CDR3nt: TGTGCCAGCAGTGAAGTCGGGAGGAATCAGCCCCAGCATTTT

len: 17
d_gene: TRBD1
abundance: .
v_gene: TRBV19
j_gene: TRBJ1-4
CDR3aa: CARNPDREGCYREKLFF
CDR3nt: TGTGCCAGGAACCCGGACAGGGAAGGGTGTTATCGTGAAAAACTGTTTTTT

len: 14
d_gene: TRBD2
abundance: .
v_gene: TRBV9
j_gene: TRBJ2-2
CDR3aa: CASSVWGGTGELFF
CDR3nt: TGTGCCAGCAGCGTCTGGGGGGGCACCGGGGAGCTGTTTTTT

len: 14
d_gene: TRBD2
abundance: .
v_gene: TRBV7-9
j_gene: TRBJ2-7
CDR3aa: CASSQGLAGGEQYF
CDR3nt: TGTGCCAGCAGCCAAGGACTAGCGGGAGGCGAGCAGTACTTC

len: 16
d_gene: .
abundance: .
v_gene: TRBV15
j_gene: TRBJ1-1
CDR3aa: CATSRDPRVKNTEAFF
CDR3nt: TGTGCCACCAGCAGAGATCCCAGGGTGAAGAACACTGAAGCTTTCTTT

len: 12
d_gene: TRBD1
abundance: .
v_gene: TRBV6-6
j_gene: TRBJ1-1
CDR3aa: CASSYADRGAFF
CDR3nt: TGTGCCAGCAGTTACGCGGACAGGGGAGCTTTCTTT

len: 18
d_gene: .
abundance: .
v_gene: TRBV30
j_gene: TRBJ1-6
CDR3aa: CAWSKGPVGSWSNSPLHF
CDR3nt: TGTGCCTGGAGTAAGGGGCCAGTTGGCTCTTGGTCTAATTCACCCCTCCACTTT

len: 13
d_gene: .
abundance: .
v_gene: TRBV19
j_gene: TRBJ1-5
CDR3aa: CASSSGSNQPQHF
CDR3nt: TGTGCCAGTAGTTCAGGGTCAAATCAGCCCCAGCATTTT

len: 13
d_gene: .
abundance: .
v_gene: TRBV2
j_gene: TRBJ2-7
CDR3aa: CASSSPPIYEQYF
CDR3nt: TGTGCCAGCAGCTCCCCCCCCATCTACGAACAGTACTTC

len: 15
d_gene: .
abundance: few
v_gene: TRBV6-5
j_gene: TRBJ1-4
CDR3aa: CASRPSGGSNEKLFF
CDR3nt: TGTGCCAGCAGGCCTTCCGGGGGTAGTAATGAAAAACTGTTTTTT

len: 15
d_gene: TRBD2
abundance: .
v_gene: TRBV28
j_gene: TRBJ2-7
CDR3aa: CASSFSLAGRYEQYF
CDR3nt: TGTGCCAGCAGTTTCTCACTAGCGGGACGTTACGAGCAGTACTTC

len: 14
d_gene: TRBD1
abundance: few
v_gene: TRBV6-5
j_gene: TRBJ1-1
CDR3aa: CASRSGTANTEAFF
CDR3nt: TGTGCCAGCAGGTCCGGGACAGCGAACACTGAAGCTTTCTTT

len: 15
d_gene: TRBD1
abundance: .
v_gene: TRBV19
j_gene: TRBJ2-7
CDR3aa: CASSARDRVAYEQYF
CDR3nt: TGTGCCAGTAGTGCCCGGGACAGGGTGGCGTACGAGCAGTACTTC

len: 14
d_gene: .
abundance: .
v_gene: TRBV7-6
j_gene: TRBJ1-3
CDR3aa: CASSPRQPGNTIYF
CDR3nt: TGTGCCAGCAGCCCTAGACAGCCTGGAAACACCATATATTTT

len: 15
d_gene: .
abundance: .
v_gene: TRBV2
j_gene: TRBJ1-5
CDR3aa: CASRGRGEGNQPQHF
CDR3nt: TGTGCCAGCAGGGGGAGGGGAGAGGGCAATCAGCCCCAGCATTTT